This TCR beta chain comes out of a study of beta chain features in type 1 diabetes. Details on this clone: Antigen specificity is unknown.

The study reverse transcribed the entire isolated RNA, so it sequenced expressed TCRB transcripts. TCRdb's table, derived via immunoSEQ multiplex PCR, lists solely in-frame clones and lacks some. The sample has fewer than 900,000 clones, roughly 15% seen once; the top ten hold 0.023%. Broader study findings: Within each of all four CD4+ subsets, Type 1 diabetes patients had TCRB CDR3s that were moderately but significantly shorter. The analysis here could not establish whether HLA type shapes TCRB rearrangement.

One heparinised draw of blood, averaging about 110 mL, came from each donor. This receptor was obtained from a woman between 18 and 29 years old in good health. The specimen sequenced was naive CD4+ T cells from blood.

The chain's CDR3 is CASSLRFGQGADIQYF. The DNA of the CDR3 is TGTGCCAGCAGTTTAAGGTTCGGGCAGGGGGCGGACATTCAGTACTTC. The V call is TRBV27, the J call TRBJ2-4, with 8 nucleotides matching TRBD1. V lost 2 bases and J lost 8; bases outside the gene matches: 11. The V gene's germline CDR1 is MNHEY and CDR2 SMNVEV (reference sequence). This CDR3 has 16 amino acids.